Below, 17 T cell receptor beta chains from the same sample are listed, as sequenced in a study of blood T cell repertoires in COVID-19. TCRdb's copy holds only in-frame clones and misses some; the assay was immunoSEQ multiplex PCR. Here the sample spans about 160,000 clones, roughly 80% being singletons. The sample consisted of peripheral blood. All receptors come from an older man with acute or convalescent COVID-19.

The V gene is TRBV7-6, the J gene TRBJ2-7, with D unresolved. The germline V gene encodes CDR1 SGHVS and CDR2 FNYEAQ. V was clipped by 1 base and J by 0 bases, with 10 bases between them. The CDR3 sequence is 15 residues long. This CDR3 reads CASSLGAKSSYEQYF. In nucleotides, the CDR3 is TGTGCCAGCAGCTTAGGTGCTAAAAGCTCCTACGAGCAGTACTTC.

The sample holds many counts of this clone. Other nucleotide sequences in the sample specify the same CDR3. V is TRBV19 and J is TRBJ1-2; D remains unclear. V lost 3 bases to trimming and J lost 5 bases, with 7 bases between them. The CDR3 covers 12 residues. CDR1 LNHDA and CDR2 SQIVND come from the germline V gene (reference sequence). This CDR3 reads CASSISVYGYTF. DNA of the CDR3: TGTGCCAGTAGTATCTCGGTTTATGGCTACACCTTC.

This clone was counted once. The gene calls are TRBV6-5 and TRBJ2-3, with 8 nucleotides matching TRBD2. Germline V gives CDR1 MNHEY, CDR2 SVGAGI. The CDR3 sequence is 12 residues long. The ends lost 6 bases at V and 4 bases at J; junction bases unmatched: 0. The CDR3 sequence: CASRGLADTQYF. The CDR3 DNA sequence: TGTGCCAGCAGGGGACTAGCAGATACGCAGTATTTT.

This clone is a singleton in its sample. This sequence joins TRBV7-8 and TRBJ2-3; D unclear. Trimming stripped 1 base from V and 6 bases from J, with 8 bases between. The CDR3 contains 13 residues. Germline V gives CDR1 SGHVS, CDR2 FQNEAQ. CDR3 DNA sequence: TGTGCCAGCAGCTTAGAGAAGCCCGATACGCAGTATTTT. Amino acids: CASSLEKPDTQYF.

This clone showed up just once. The chain recombines TRBV4-1 with TRBJ1-6; 11 nucleotides line up with TRBD1. J gave up 1 base and V 1 base, and 15 bases lay outside the gene matches. CDR3 length: 22 residues. Germline V CDR1 and CDR2: MGHRA, YSYEKL. As DNA, the CDR3 is TGCGCCAGCAGCCAAGCCAACCCCGGACAGGGGGCAGGAAGATCCTATAATTCACCCCTCCACTTT. It is translated as CASSQANPGQGAGRSYNSPLHF.

The chain couples TRBV6-2 or TRBV6-3 to TRBJ1-4; D unclear. The germline V gene encodes CDR1 MNHEY and CDR2 SVGEGT. The ends were cut back, 6 bases at V and 0 bases at J, with 14 bases in the middle. The CDR3 length is 16 residues. The CDR3 DNA reads as TGTGCCAGCAGCCCACGGGGTAGCGCAACTAATGAAAAACTGTTTTTT. Its protein product is CASSPRGSATNEKLFF.

This chain uses TRBV7-9 with TRBJ1-2; 7 bases agree with TRBD1. The V gene's germline CDR1 is SEHNR and CDR2 FQNEAQ (reference sequence). This CDR3 has 17 amino acids. V lost 1 base and J lost 4; bases outside the gene matches: 12. Here the CDR3 reads CASSLGRQGIGGYGYTF. CDR3 in DNA: TGTGCCAGCAGCTTAGGCCGACAGGGAATAGGGGGCTATGGCTACACCTTC.

This chain links TRBV19 with TRBJ1-4; TRBD1 agrees at 10 bases. This CDR3 spans 15 amino acids. From germline, CDR1 is LNHDA and CDR2 SQIVND (reference sequence). V was clipped by 5 bases and J by 11 bases; unmatched bases: 11. The chain's CDR3 is CASSLMGQGMTKLFF. The CDR3 DNA follows: TGTGCCAGTAGTTTGATGGGACAGGGGATGACGAAACTGTTTTTT.

This clone occurred a few times. The genes are TRBV29-1 and TRBJ2-7; 10 bases fit TRBD1. Germline V CDR1 and CDR2: SQVTM, ANQGSEA. V trimming: 6 bases; J trimming: 3 bases; junction bases outside the gene matches: 2. The CDR3 covers 12 residues. The CDR3 nucleotides are TGCAGCGTGGGACAGGGGAACTACGAGCAGTACTTC. The encoded protein is CSVGQGNYEQYF.

This sequence joins TRBV7-9 and TRBJ1-6, with D perhaps matching TRBD1 (5 bases). Germline V gives CDR1 SEHNR, CDR2 FQNEAQ (reference sequence). CDR3 size: 13 residues. V dropped 1 base and J dropped 8 bases, with 6 bases sitting between them. This CDR3 reads CASSLGGDSPLHF. For the CDR3, the DNA is TGTGCCAGCAGCTTAGGGGGGGATTCACCCCTCCACTTT.

The V gene is TRBV5-8, the J gene TRBJ2-5, with TRBD2 matching over 7 bases. The CDR3 spans 16 residues. V lost 0 bases to trimming and J lost 1 base; unmatched junction nucleotides: 6. CDR1 is SGHTS and CDR2 is YDEGEE in the germline V gene. CDR3 sequence (DNA): TGTGCCAGCAGCTTGGGGGGGGGATTTACCCAAGAGACCCAGTACTTC. The encoded protein is CASSLGGGFTQETQYF. The variable domain in full, completed from reference TRBV5-8 and TRBJ2-5, reads EAGVTQSPTHLIKTRGQQATLRCSPISGHTSVYWYQQALGLGLQFLLWYDEGEERNRGNFPPRFSGRQFPNYSSELNVNALELEDSALYLCASSLGGGFTQETQYFGPGTRLLVL.

This clone was recorded once. The genes are TRBV7-2 and TRBJ2-5, with D hard to call. With 3 bases removed from V and 5 bases from J, the gap between germline ends came to 10 bases. From germline, CDR1 is SGHTA and CDR2 FQGNSA. The CDR3 contains 13 residues. Written as DNA, the CDR3 is TGTGCCAGCAGCTTCGGCGCGGCGGAGACCCAGTACTTC. Protein product: CASSFGAAETQYF.

The rearrangement links TRBV4-3 to TRBJ2-2; 7 bases map to TRBD2. CDR1 is LGHNA, CDR2 YSLEER, per germline. The CDR3 is 16 residues long. J gave up 4 bases and V 2 bases, and 7 bases lay outside the gene matches. The CDR3 spells CASSQSGTTVTGELFF. In DNA, the CDR3 is TGCGCCAGCAGCCAATCCGGGACTACAGTCACCGGGGAGCTGTTTTTT.

The chain carries TRBV7-2 and TRBJ2-5; 15 bases match TRBD2. The germline CDR1 and CDR2 sequences are SGHTA and FQGNSA. The CDR3 extends over 16 amino acids. Trimming removed 5 bases from V and 4 bases from J; junction bases left unmatched: 5. The CDR3 loop reads CASSHGLAGGLETQYF. The CDR3 DNA is TGTGCCAGCAGCCACGGACTAGCGGGAGGGCTAGAGACCCAGTACTTC.

The chain recombines TRBV12-3 or TRBV12-4 with TRBJ1-2; TRBD1 aligns across 7 bases. V lost 3 bases and J lost 6; bases outside the gene matches: 4. This CDR3 is built from 13 residues. This chain's CDR3 is CASSFGQADGYTF. The DNA of the CDR3 is TGTGCCAGCAGTTTCGGACAGGCGGATGGCTACACCTTC.

This clone was observed many times. This chain links TRBV6-4 with TRBJ2-1, with a weak D call TRBD2 (6 bases). CDR1 MRHNA and CDR2 SNTAGT come from the germline V gene. The V end lost 4 bases, the J end lost 7 bases, and 11 bases lay between the germline ends. The CDR3 is 13 residues long. CDR3 region: CASSGEEGNEQFF. CDR3 in DNA: TGTGCCAGCAGTGGGGAGGAGGGAAATGAGCAGTTCTTC.

The V and J genes are TRBV7-2 and TRBJ2-3; 10 nucleotides align to TRBD2. The CDR3 length is 17 residues. The V gene end was trimmed by 0 bases and the J gene end by 6 bases; junction bases not matched to a gene: 9. Germline CDR1 and CDR2: SGHTA and FQGNSA. The CDR3 sequence is CASSLARPSGRGDTQYF. The CDR3 DNA follows: TGTGCCAGCAGCTTAGCGCGTCCTAGCGGGAGAGGGGATACGCAGTATTTT.